This record concerns one T cell receptor (beta chain) sequence. The data were taken from a study of cytomegalovirus exposure and HLA in healthy donors. The CDR3 is made up of 16 amino acids. Germline values: CDR1 SEHNR, CDR2 FQNEAQ (reference sequence). V shed 1 base and J shed 4 bases, with 14 bases lying between them. PCR used 60 Vbeta primers and 13 Jbeta primers. Measured with immunoSEQ multiplex PCR; TCRdb has only the in-frame clones, and not every one. The sample lists 150,000 to 200,000 clones, roughly four fifths occurring once. The chain joins TRBV7-9 to TRBJ1-5; maybe TRBD1 (6 bases). The sample consisted of PBMCs. This receptor was identified in a man aged 25 to 40 in good health and CMV-seronegative. The CDR3 sequence: CASSLVAGADNQPQHF. The CDR3 nucleotides read TGTGCCAGCAGCTTAGTTGCAGGGGCCGATAATCAGCCCCAGCATTTT.